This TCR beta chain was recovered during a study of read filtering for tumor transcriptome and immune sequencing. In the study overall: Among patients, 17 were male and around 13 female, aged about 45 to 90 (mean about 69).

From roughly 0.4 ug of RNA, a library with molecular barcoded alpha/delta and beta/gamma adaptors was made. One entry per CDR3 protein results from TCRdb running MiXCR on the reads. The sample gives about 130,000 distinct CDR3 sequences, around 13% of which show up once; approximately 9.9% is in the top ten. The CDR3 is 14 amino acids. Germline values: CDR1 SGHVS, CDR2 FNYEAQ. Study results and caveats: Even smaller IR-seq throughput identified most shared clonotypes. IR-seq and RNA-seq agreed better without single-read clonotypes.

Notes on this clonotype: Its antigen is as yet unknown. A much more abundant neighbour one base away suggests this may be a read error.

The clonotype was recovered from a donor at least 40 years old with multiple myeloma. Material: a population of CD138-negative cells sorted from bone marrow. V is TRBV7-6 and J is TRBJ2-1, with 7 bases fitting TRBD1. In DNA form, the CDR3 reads TGTGCCAGCAGCACGACAGGGATTAACAATGAGCAGCTCTTC. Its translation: CASSTTGINNEQLF.